Described below is a single T cell receptor beta chain sequence and its context. Its specificity is unknown. The V end lost 6 bases, the J end lost 6 bases, and 18 bases lay between the germline ends. The CDR3 runs 14 residues. From germline, CDR1 is SQVTM and CDR2 ANQGSEA. This entry is derived from a study of cytomegalovirus exposure and HLA in healthy donors. Whole-study findings and limits: With high specificity and sensitivity, the classifier reportedly diagnosed cytomegalovirus status. Cytomegalovirus association was assigned to more than 150 TCR beta chains.

Profiled with immunoSEQ multiplex PCR; TCRdb holds only in-frame clones, not every one. The profile shows around 220,000 clones, about 90% of them singletons. The donors were members of the validation cohort comprising about 130 subjects, separate from the approximately 670-subject first cohort. The specimen sequenced was PBMCs. V gene TRBV29-1 combines with J gene TRBJ2-1; D may be TRBD1 (6 bases). The TCR was taken from a woman younger than 35 in good health and CMV-seronegative. CDR3 coding DNA: TGCAGCGTGGTAAGACAGGCCCTATTCAATGAGCAGTTCTTC. Amino acid sequence: CSVVRQALFNEQFF.